Listed here is a single TCR beta chain. Its antigen remains unidentified. These data originate in a study of T cell repertoires in cytomegalovirus infection. Study-level background: Recently identified HLA-C-restricted CMV epitopes and well-studied HLA-B-restricted CMV epitopes were used by the study. Through public TCR beta signatures, both CMV infection and matching HLA type were indicated.

TCRdb passed the reads through MiXCR, listing each CDR3 protein once. The sample carries a few hundred thousand distinct CDR3 sequences, roughly 43% recorded once. Whole-study findings and limits: Summed frequency of shared TCR beta families picked out CMV carriers who also had the relevant HLA. HLA-C-restricted, CMV-specific TCR beta clonotypes were dominant ex vivo.

Deletions cut 0 bases from V and 0 bases from J, with 9 bases between. This CDR3 has 16 residues. Germline-derived CDR1 and CDR2 are KGHSH and LQKENI. The rearrangement uses TRBV18 and TRBJ1-3, with D possibly being TRBD1 (5 bases). The clonotype comes from a human donor in good health (CMV status not recorded). Some clones in this sample may be carry-over from other donors' samples. The source material was cultured PBMCs, sampled from culture after CMV antigen stimulation. In nucleotides, the CDR3 is TGTGCCAGCTCACCACCGGGGCACCTCTCTGGAAACACCATATATTTT. Its translation: CASSPPGHLSGNTIYF. The whole variable domain, remainder taken from reference TRBV18 and TRBJ1-3, is NAGVMQNPRHLVRRRGQEARLRCSPMKGHSHVYWYRQLPEEGLKFMVYLQKENIIDESGMPKERFSAEFPKEGPSILRIQQVVRGDSAAYFCASSPPGHLSGNTIYFGEGSWLTVV.